This passage covers 21 T cell receptor beta chains from one sample sequenced in a study of patients and donors after allogeneic stem cell transplantation. TCRdb passed the RT-PCR reads through MiXCR, listing each CDR3 protein once. In the table there are some 880,000 distinct CDR3 sequences, roughly 18% of which are singletons. The sample taken for sequencing was blood, either unsorted or a sorted T cell fraction (not recorded which). These receptors originate from a human donor who was either an allogeneic HSCT recipient or a stem cell or donor lymphocyte infusion donor (not recorded which). It is not recorded whose cells these are; they may come from a transplant donor.

This clonotype was observed a handful of times. The chain carries TRBV5-6 and TRBJ2-7, with 8 positions matching TRBD1. V shed 1 base, J shed 1 base, and the junction held 4 bases outside the gene matches. The CDR3 totals 15 residues. Germline-derived CDR1 and CDR2 are SGHDT and YYEEEE. The CDR3 loop is CASSLLGQASYEQYF. CDR3 bases: TGTGCCAGCAGCTTGTTGGGACAGGCTTCCTACGAGCAGTACTTC.

The chain is built from TRBV5-6 and TRBJ1-1; D uncertain. This CDR3 is built from 14 residues. The V gene lost 1 base and the J gene lost 4 bases, with 11 bases spanning the gap. Germline V gives CDR1 SGHDT, CDR2 YYEEEE. CDR3 sequence (DNA): TGTGCCAGCAGCTTGTTCGGCCTGAGCACTGAAGCTTTCTTT. The encoded protein is CASSLFGLSTEAFF.

The chain is built from TRBV3-1 and TRBJ2-1; 9 nucleotides line up with TRBD2. The CDR3 contains 16 residues. V lost 2 bases to trimming and J lost 6 bases; unmatched junction nucleotides: 8. Looked up from germline, CDR1 is LGHDT and CDR2 is YNNKEL (reference sequence). CDR3 DNA: TGTGCCAGCAGCCAATCCGGCGGGGGGGTGTCCAATGAGCAGTTCTTC. Residues: CASSQSGGGVSNEQFF.

This clonotype occurred a few times. The V call is TRBV18, the J call TRBJ2-7, with D possibly called TRBD1 or TRBD2 (5 bases each). CDR3 size: 14 residues. Germline V CDR1 and CDR2: KGHSH, LQKENI. V lost 3 bases to trimming and J lost 2 bases, with 11 bases between them. The CDR3 sequence: CASSPGRDAYEQYF. The CDR3 DNA sequence: TGTGCCAGCTCACCGGGCAGGGACGCCTACGAGCAGTACTTC.

The chain recombines TRBV20-1 with TRBJ2-1; 11 nucleotides align to TRBD1. Germline V gene data show CDR1 as DFQATT and CDR2 as SNEGSKA (reference sequence). This CDR3 is 13 amino acids long. With V trimmed by 5 bases and J by 6 bases, 3 bases remained unmatched. Written as DNA, the CDR3 is TGCAGTGCTTGGGACAGGGGGGTCAATGAGCAGTTCTTC. It yields the protein CSAWDRGVNEQFF.

This chain connects TRBV20-1 to TRBJ2-3, with D possibly TRBD2 on 5 matching bases. Germline lookup yields CDR1 DFQATT and CDR2 SNEGSKA (reference sequence). This CDR3 contains 14 residues. Trimming shortened V by 5 bases and J by 2 bases, and 14 bases separated the two germline ends. The CDR3 bases are TGCAGTGCTCCTAGTCTAGCCATCACAGATACGCAGTATTTT. Its translation is CSAPSLAITDTQYF.

The chain employs TRBV29-1 and TRBJ2-5, with a weak D call TRBD2 (6 bases). From germline, CDR1 is SQVTM and CDR2 ANQGSEA. The CDR3 has 12 amino acids. V lost 1 base, J lost 5 bases, and 8 bases lay in between. This CDR3 is CSVEAGGETQYF. CDR3 sequence (DNA): TGCAGCGTTGAAGCAGGAGGGGAGACCCAGTACTTC. The whole variable domain, remainder taken from reference TRBV29-1 and TRBJ2-5, is SAVISQKPSRDICQRGTSLTIQCQVDSQVTMMFWYRQQPGQSLTLIATANQGSEATYESGFVIDKFPISRPNLTFSTLTVSNMSPEDSSIYLCSVEAGGETQYFGPGTRLLVL.

The chain employs TRBV2 and TRBJ2-4, with TRBD1 identical over 10 bases. This CDR3 has 13 amino acids. After removal of 7 bases from V and 7 bases from J, the junction contained 4 bases not matched to a gene. The germline V gene has CDR1 SNHLY and CDR2 FYNNEI. CDR3 bases: TGTGCCAGCACCGGGACAGGGGAGAACATTCAGTACTTC. This gives the protein CASTGTGENIQYF.

V is TRBV10-2 and J is TRBJ2-4, with D unclear. The CDR3 covers 15 residues. Germline CDR1 and CDR2: WSHSY and SAAADI. With 2 bases removed from V and 5 bases from J, the gap between germline ends came to 13 bases. The CDR3: CASSETPGYQNIQYF. The CDR3 DNA is TGCGCCAGCAGTGAGACGCCCGGCTACCAAAACATTCAGTACTTC.

This clonotype appeared many times. J is TRBJ2-5 and V is TRBV6-5, with D unresolved. Trimming left V 5 bases short and J 7 bases short, with 8 bases between. Germline V lookup: CDR1 MNHEY, CDR2 SVGAGI. CDR3 length equals 11 residues. CDR3 in amino acids: CASSDRWTQYF. CDR3 nucleotides: TGTGCCAGCAGTGATAGGTGGACCCAGTACTTC.

The rearrangement joins TRBV5-1 to TRBJ2-1; perhaps TRBD1 as D (7 bases). CDR3 size: 15 residues. Germline V gene data show CDR1 as SGHRS and CDR2 as YFSETQ. Trimming took off 7 bases at V and 7 bases at J, with 21 bases between the two ends. CDR3 DNA sequence: TGCGCCAGCGCGGGGACAGTTCCGTCTAGTAATGAGCAGTTCTTC. Amino acid sequence: CASAGTVPSSNEQFF.

The V call is TRBV11-2, the J call TRBJ1-2; no clear D gene. The CDR3 runs to 15 residues. The V gene lost 4 bases and the J gene lost 3 bases, with 15 bases spanning the gap. Per the germline V gene, CDR1 is SGHAT and CDR2 is FQNNGV. The CDR3 bases are TGTGCCAGCAGCTCCTCGAAGGACGGCTACTATGGCTACACCTTC. The encoded protein is CASSSSKDGYYGYTF.

A few counts support this clonotype. V gene TRBV20-1 combines with J gene TRBJ2-7; TRBD2 agrees at 9 bases. CDR1 and CDR2 (germline): DFQATT, SNEGSKA (reference sequence). The CDR3 spans 15 residues. J was trimmed by 3 bases and V by 0 bases; bases with no gene match: 6. The CDR3 DNA follows: TGCAGTGCTAGAGAAGGTGCGGGAGGGCTCTACGAGCAGTACTTC. It codes for CSAREGAGGLYEQYF.

The rearrangement uses TRBV10-3 and TRBJ1-1, with no clear D. From germline, CDR1 is ENHRY and CDR2 SYGVKD. Trimming took off 6 bases at V and 5 bases at J, with 7 bases between the two ends. The CDR3 loop spans 11 amino acids. CDR3 nucleotides: TGTGCCATCAGGGGGAGGACTGAAGCTTTCTTT. Translation: CAIRGRTEAFF.

This clonotype was observed a handful of times. In DNA form, the CDR3 reads TGTGCCAGCAGAACTTTTATCCAGGTGAAGGCCGGGGAGCTGTTTTTT. As protein: CASRTFIQVKAGELFF. The rearrangement links TRBV27 to TRBJ2-2; D is uncertain. Germline CDR1 reads MNHEY; CDR2 reads SMNVEV (reference sequence). V was shortened by 6 bases and J by 6 bases, with 20 bases between the two germline ends. The CDR3 is 16 amino acids.

This clonotype appeared many times. The V and J genes are TRBV29-1 and TRBJ1-1, with D hard to call. Trimming removed 7 bases at V and 1 base at J, with 10 bases between. CDR3 length: 12 amino acids. The germline V gene has CDR1 SQVTM and CDR2 ANQGSEA. The CDR3: CSAGGSNTEAFF. DNA of the CDR3: TGCAGCGCGGGAGGGTCGAACACTGAAGCTTTCTTT.

The chain is built from TRBV20-1 and TRBJ1-5; D not certain. The V gene lost 1 base and the J gene lost 0 bases, with 16 bases spanning the gap. The germline CDR1 and CDR2 sequences are DFQATT and SNEGSKA (reference sequence). The CDR3 has 17 amino acids. CDR3 amino acids: CSARGVADLNSNQPQHF. As DNA, the CDR3 is TGCAGTGCTAGAGGGGTGGCAGATCTTAATAGCAATCAGCCCCAGCATTTT.

This clonotype was picked up a small number of times. The chain links TRBV6-5 to TRBJ1-2, with a possible D match to TRBD1 (5 bases). V shed 5 bases and J shed 7 bases, with 11 bases lying between them. There are 12 residues in the CDR3. CDR1 is MNHEY and CDR2 is SVGAGI in the germline V gene. The CDR3: CASSPMRGGYTF. In nucleotides, the CDR3 is TGTGCCAGCAGTCCGATGAGGGGTGGCTACACCTTC.

At least ten counts were recorded for this clonotype. The V gene is TRBV29-1, the J gene TRBJ2-3; 12 bases align to TRBD2. The J segment lost 7 bases and the V segment lost 7 bases, leaving 9 bases of the junction unmatched. The V gene's germline CDR1 is SQVTM and CDR2 ANQGSEA. This CDR3 has 14 amino acids. CDR3 region: CSGASGRATYTQYF. The CDR3 DNA is TGCAGCGGGGCTAGCGGGAGGGCCACGTATACGCAGTATTTT.

The chain combines TRBV7-3 with TRBJ2-1; no firm D call. Trimming stripped 3 bases from V and 3 bases from J, with 12 bases between. The germline CDR1 and CDR2 sequences are SGHTA and FQGTGA. This CDR3 spans 15 amino acids. In nucleotides, the CDR3 is TGTGCCAGCAGCTTCGAGAGGACGATCTACAATGAGCAGTTCTTC. This codes for CASSFERTIYNEQFF.

The genes are TRBV20-1 and TRBJ2-1; D might be TRBD1 (6 bases). V dropped 2 bases and J dropped 3 bases, with 14 bases sitting between them. Germline values: CDR1 DFQATT, CDR2 SNEGSKA (reference sequence). The CDR3 covers 15 residues. The CDR3 DNA reads TGCAGTGCTAGATCCGGGACACTGATCTACAATGAGCAGTTCTTC. This gives the protein CSARSGTLIYNEQFF.